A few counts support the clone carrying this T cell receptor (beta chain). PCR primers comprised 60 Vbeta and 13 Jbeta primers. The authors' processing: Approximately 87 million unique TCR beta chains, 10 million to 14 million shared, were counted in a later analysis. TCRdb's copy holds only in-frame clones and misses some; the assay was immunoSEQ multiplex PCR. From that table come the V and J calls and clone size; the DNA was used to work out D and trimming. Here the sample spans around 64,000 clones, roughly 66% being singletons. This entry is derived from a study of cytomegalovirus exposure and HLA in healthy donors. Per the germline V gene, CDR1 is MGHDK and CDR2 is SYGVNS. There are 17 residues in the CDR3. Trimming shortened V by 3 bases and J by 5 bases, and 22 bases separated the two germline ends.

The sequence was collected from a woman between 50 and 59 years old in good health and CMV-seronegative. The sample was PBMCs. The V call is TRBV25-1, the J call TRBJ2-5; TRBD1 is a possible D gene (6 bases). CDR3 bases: TGTGCCAGCAGTGAGTTGAGGGCAGGGGACCTGGGGGAGACCCAGTACTTC. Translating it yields CASSELRAGDLGETQYF.